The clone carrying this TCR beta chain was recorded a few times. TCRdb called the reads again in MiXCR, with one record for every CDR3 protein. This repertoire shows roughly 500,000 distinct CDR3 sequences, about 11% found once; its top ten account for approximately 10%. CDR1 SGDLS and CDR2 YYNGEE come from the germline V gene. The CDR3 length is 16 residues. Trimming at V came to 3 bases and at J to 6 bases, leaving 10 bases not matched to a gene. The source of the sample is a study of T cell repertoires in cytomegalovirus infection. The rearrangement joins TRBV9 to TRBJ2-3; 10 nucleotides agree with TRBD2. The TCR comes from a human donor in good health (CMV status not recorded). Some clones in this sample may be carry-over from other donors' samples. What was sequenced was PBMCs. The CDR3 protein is CASSGTSGNWRDTQYF. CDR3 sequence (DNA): TGTGCCAGCAGCGGTACTAGCGGGAACTGGAGGGATACGCAGTATTTT. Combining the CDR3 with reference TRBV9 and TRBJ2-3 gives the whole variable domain DSGVTQTPKHLITATGQRVTLRCSPRSGDLSVYWYQQSLDQGLQFLIQYYNGEERAKGNILERFSAQQFPDLHSELNLSSLELGDSALYFCASSGTSGNWRDTQYFGPGTRLTVL.